The clone carrying this T cell receptor beta chain was seen repeatedly, ten times or more. The data are from a study of regulatory T cells in long-lasting Graves disease. Researchers made TCR beta libraries by using iRepertoire HTBI primers and running Arm-PCR on CDR3 regions. TCRdb re-called the multiplex PCR reads through MiXCR, storing one row per CDR3 protein. The table shows some 420,000 distinct CDR3 sequences, with approximately 23% occurring only once. The time point denotes: persistent/refractory GD, antithyroid drugs over 5 years with positive TRAb. Isolated PBMC RNA provided the starting material for the TCR library. Graves' disease diagnosis relied on American Thyroid Association guidelines. Germline values: CDR1 SGHTA, CDR2 FQGNSA. The CDR3 is made up of 15 amino acids. Trimming cost V 2 bases and J 4 bases, with 15 bases left between them.

This rearrangement joins TRBV7-2 to TRBJ2-7; perhaps TRBD1 as D (5 bases). The origin of this receptor is a female donor with Graves disease. Here the sequenced sample was peripheral blood mononuclear cells (PBMCs), taken when the disease was refractory, from a patient treated with antithyroid drugs. The CDR3 DNA is TGTGCCAGCAGCTTAAGCGTCAGGGTACGGTACGAGCAGTACTTC. Its protein is CASSLSVRVRYEQYF.